One T cell receptor (beta chain) is described in this entry. Its antigen is unknown. The data were obtained in a study of prognosis after radiotherapy for stage I lung cancer. Study at large: From April 2018 through early 2019, patients with stage I non-small cell lung cancer were enrolled. Radiotherapy preceded distant metastases in a handful of patients (median roughly seven months); some 16 showed no significant progression.

Findings and limits, study-wide: Lower values of Shannon entropy after stereotactic body radiation therapy were seen in patients who developed distant metastases.

Genomic DNA was the source, and TCR beta CDR3 was amplified from it by two-round multiplex PCR. Primers targeting each individual TRBV and TRBJ gene were applied in first-round PCR. TCRdb ran MiXCR on the multiplex PCR reads and lists one entry per CDR3 protein. Here the sample spans about 35,000 distinct CDR3 sequences, under 40% being singletons. The receptor was isolated from a donor aged 50 or older with non-small cell lung cancer. Sequencing used PBMCs, obtained before or after stereotactic body radiation therapy (not recorded which).

The CDR3 sequence: CASSYASGSTDTQYF. The CDR3 DNA is TGTGCCAGCAGTTACGCTAGCGGGAGCACAGATACGCAGTATTTT. The chain links TRBV6-2 or TRBV6-3 to TRBJ2-3; TRBD2 matches at 8 bases. The CDR3 is 15 amino acids. Trimming removed 2 bases from V and 0 bases from J; junction bases left unmatched: 1. In germline, CDR1 is MNHEY, CDR2 SVGEGT.